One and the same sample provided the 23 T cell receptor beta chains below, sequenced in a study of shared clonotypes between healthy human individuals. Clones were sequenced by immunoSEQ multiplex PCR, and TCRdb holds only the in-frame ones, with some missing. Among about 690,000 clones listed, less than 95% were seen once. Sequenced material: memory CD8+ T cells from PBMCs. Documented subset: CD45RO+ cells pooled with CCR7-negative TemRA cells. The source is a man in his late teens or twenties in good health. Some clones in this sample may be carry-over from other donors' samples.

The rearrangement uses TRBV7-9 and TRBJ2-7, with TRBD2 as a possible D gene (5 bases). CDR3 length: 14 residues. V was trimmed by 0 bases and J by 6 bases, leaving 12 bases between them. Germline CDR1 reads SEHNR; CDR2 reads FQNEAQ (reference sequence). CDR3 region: CASSLAPLGGEQYF. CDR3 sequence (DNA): TGTGCCAGCAGCTTAGCGCCCCTCGGAGGCGAGCAGTACTTC. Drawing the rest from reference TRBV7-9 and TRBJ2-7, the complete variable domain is DTGVSQNPRHKITKRGQNVTFRCDPISEHNRLYWYRQTLGQGPEFLTYFQNEAQLEKSRLLSDRFSAERPKGSFSTLEIQRTEQGDSAMYLCASSLAPLGGEQYFGPGTRLTVT.

The CDR3 here is CASSGGNFYEQYF. CDR3 sequence (DNA): TGTGCCAGCAGCGGGGGGAACTTCTACGAGCAGTACTTC. This chain joins TRBV9 and TRBJ2-7; D is tentatively TRBD1 or TRBD2 (5 bases each). Germline V gene data show CDR1 as SGDLS and CDR2 as YYNGEE. V gave up 3 bases and J gave up 3 bases, with 10 bases separating them. CDR3 size: 13 residues.

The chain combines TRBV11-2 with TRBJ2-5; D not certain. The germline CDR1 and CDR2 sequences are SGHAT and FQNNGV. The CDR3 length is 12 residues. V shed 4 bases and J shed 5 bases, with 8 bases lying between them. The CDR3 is CASSSDKETQYF. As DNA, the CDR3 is TGTGCCAGCAGCTCAGATAAGGAGACCCAGTACTTC.

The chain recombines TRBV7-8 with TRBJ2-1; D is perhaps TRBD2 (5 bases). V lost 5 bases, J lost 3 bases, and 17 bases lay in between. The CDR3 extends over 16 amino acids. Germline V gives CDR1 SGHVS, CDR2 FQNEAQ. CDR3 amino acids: CASSPSVGVYYNEQFF. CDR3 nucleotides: TGTGCCAGCAGCCCTTCCGTGGGAGTGTACTACAATGAGCAGTTCTTC. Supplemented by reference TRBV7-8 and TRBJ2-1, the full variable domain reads GAGVSQSPRYKVAKRGQDVALRCDPISGHVSLFWYQQALGQGPEFLTYFQNEAQLDKSGLPSDRFFAERPEGSVSTLKIQRTQQEDSAVYLCASSPSVGVYYNEQFFGPGTRLTVL.

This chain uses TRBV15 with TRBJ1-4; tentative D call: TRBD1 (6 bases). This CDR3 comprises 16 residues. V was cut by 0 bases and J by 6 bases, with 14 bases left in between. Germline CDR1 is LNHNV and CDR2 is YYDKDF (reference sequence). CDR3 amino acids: CATSRDEDRLYEKLFF. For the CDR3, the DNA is TGTGCCACCAGCAGAGATGAGGACAGACTTTATGAAAAACTGTTTTTT.

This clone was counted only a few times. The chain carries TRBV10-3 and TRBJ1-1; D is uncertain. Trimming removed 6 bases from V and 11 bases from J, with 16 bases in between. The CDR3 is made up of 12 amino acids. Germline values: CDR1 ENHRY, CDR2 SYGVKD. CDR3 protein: CAISLDGFEAFF. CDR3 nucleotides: TGTGCCATCAGCCTAGACGGCTTCGAGGCTTTCTTT.

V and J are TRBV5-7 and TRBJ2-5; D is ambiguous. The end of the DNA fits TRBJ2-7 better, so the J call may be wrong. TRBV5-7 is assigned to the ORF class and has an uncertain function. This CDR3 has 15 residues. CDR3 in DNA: TGTGCCAGCAGCTTGTGTACGGAATCGAGCTACGAGCAGTACTTC. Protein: CASSLCTESSYEQYF.

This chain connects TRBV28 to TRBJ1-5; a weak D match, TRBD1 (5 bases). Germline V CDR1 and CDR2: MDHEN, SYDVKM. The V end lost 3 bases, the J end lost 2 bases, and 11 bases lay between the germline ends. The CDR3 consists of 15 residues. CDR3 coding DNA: TGTGCCAGCAGTTTGGAGGGGATCGGCAATCAGCCCCAGCATTTT. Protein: CASSLEGIGNQPQHF.

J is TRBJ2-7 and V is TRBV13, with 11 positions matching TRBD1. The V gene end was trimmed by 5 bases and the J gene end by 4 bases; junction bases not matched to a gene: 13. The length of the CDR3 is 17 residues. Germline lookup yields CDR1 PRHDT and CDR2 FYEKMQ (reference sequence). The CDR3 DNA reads TGTGCCAGCAGCCAAGGACAGGGGGCGAGGACAATGTACGAGCAGTACTTC. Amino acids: CASSQGQGARTMYEQYF.

The chain's CDR3 is CAWSSGNSWEGYTF. The DNA of the CDR3 is TGTGCCTGGAGTAGCGGGAATTCTTGGGAGGGCTACACCTTC. The J gene is TRBJ1-2, the V gene TRBV30; the D is unclear. Trimming removed 2 bases from V and 8 bases from J, with 18 bases in between. The CDR3 covers 14 residues. In germline, CDR1 is GTSNPN, CDR2 SVGIG (reference sequence).

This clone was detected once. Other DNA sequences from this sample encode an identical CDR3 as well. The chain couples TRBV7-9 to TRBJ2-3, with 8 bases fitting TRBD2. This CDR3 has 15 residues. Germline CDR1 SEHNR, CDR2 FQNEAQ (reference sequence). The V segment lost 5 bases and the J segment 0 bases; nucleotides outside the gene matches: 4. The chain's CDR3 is CASSRLAGSTDTQYF. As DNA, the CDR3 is TGTGCCAGCAGCCGATTAGCGGGAAGCACAGATACGCAGTATTTT.

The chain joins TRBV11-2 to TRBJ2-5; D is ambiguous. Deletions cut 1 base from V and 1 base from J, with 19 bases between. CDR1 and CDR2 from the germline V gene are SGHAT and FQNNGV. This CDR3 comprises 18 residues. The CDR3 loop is CASSLGGIAVRPQETQYF. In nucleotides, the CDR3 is TGTGCCAGCAGCTTAGGGGGTATAGCTGTGAGACCCCAAGAGACCCAGTACTTC.

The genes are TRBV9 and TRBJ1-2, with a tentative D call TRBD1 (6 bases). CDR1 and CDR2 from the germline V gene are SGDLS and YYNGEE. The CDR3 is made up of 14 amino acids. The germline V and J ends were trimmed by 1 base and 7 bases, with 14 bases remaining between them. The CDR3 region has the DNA TGTGCCAGCAGCGTATCCCTGGGGGCGGGTGGCTACACCTTC. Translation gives CASSVSLGAGGYTF.

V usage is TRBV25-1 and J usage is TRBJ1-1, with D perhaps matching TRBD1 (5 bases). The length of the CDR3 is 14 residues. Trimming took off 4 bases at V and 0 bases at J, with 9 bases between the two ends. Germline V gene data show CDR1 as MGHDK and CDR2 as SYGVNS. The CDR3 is CASSVMGLNTEAFF. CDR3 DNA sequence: TGTGCCAGCAGTGTGATGGGACTGAACACTGAAGCTTTCTTT. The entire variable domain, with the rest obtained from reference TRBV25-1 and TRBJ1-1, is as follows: EADIYQTPRYLVIGTGKKITLECSQTMGHDKMYWYQQDPGMELHLIHYSYGVNSTEKGDLSSESTVSRIRTEHFPLTLESARPSHTSQYLCASSVMGLNTEAFFGQGTRLTVV.

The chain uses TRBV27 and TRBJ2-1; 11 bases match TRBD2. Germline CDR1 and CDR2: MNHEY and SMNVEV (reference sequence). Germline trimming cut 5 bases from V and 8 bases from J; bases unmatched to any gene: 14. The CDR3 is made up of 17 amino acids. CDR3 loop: CASSPGTSGLLGDEQFF. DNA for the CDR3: TGTGCCAGCAGTCCCGGGACTAGCGGTCTCCTGGGGGATGAGCAGTTCTTC.

In nucleotides, the CDR3 is TGTGCCAGCAGCGGGGGGCAGTTGGGCTTTTACAATGAGCAGTTCTTC. As protein: CASSGGQLGFYNEQFF. This chain uses TRBV5-4 with TRBJ2-1, with D perhaps assigned TRBD1 or TRBD2 (6 bases each). The ends were cut back, 4 bases at V and 4 bases at J, with 18 bases in the middle. The CDR3 is 16 amino acids. CDR1 and CDR2 (germline): SGHNT, YYREEE (reference sequence).

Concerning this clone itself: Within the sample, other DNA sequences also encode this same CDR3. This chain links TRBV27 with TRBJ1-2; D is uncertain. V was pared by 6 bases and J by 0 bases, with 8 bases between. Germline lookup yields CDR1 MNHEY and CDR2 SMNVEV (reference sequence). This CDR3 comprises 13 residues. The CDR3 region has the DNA TGTGCCAGCAGCCTCGGGCCTAACTATGGCTACACCTTC. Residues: CASSLGPNYGYTF.

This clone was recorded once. This CDR3 reads CASSFGLGDSDTQYF. For the CDR3, the DNA is TGTGCCAGCAGTTTTGGGCTTGGGGACTCAGATACGCAGTATTTT. J is TRBJ2-3 and V is TRBV28; maybe TRBD2 (6 bases). V dropped 3 bases and J dropped 4 bases, with 14 bases sitting between them. Germline V gives CDR1 MDHEN, CDR2 SYDVKM. CDR3 length: 15 amino acids.

The CDR3 spells CASSQGGAPYEQYF. The DNA of the CDR3 is TGTGCCAGCAGCCAAGGAGGGGCCCCCTACGAGCAGTACTTC. V usage is TRBV14 and J usage is TRBJ2-7; D possibly uses TRBD1 or TRBD2 (5 bases each). V lost 1 base and J 2 bases, leaving 9 bases between the germline ends. Germline lookup yields CDR1 SGHDN and CDR2 FVKESK. This CDR3 is 14 amino acids long.

The CDR3 spells CASSHRATNYGYTF. In DNA, the CDR3 is TGTGCCAGCAGCCACAGGGCAACTAACTATGGCTACACCTTC. The V gene is TRBV14, the J gene TRBJ1-2, with D perhaps matching TRBD1 (5 bases). CDR3 length: 14 residues. Germline loops: CDR1 SGHDN, CDR2 FVKESK. V was trimmed by 3 bases and J by 0 bases, leaving 8 bases between them.

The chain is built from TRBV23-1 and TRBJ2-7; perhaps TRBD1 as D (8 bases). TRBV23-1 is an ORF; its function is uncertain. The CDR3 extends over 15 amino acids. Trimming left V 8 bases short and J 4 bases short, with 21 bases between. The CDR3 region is CASPRGGQEIYEQYF. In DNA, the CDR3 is TGCGCCAGCCCCAGGGGGGGACAGGAGATTTACGAGCAGTACTTC.

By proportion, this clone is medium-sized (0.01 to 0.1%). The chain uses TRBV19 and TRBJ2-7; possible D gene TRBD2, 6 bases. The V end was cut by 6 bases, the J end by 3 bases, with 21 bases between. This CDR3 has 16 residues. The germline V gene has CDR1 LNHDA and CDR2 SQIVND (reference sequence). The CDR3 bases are TGTGCCAGTAGCCCTGGTTTGACGGGACTGGACTACGAGCAGTACTTC. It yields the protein CASSPGLTGLDYEQYF.

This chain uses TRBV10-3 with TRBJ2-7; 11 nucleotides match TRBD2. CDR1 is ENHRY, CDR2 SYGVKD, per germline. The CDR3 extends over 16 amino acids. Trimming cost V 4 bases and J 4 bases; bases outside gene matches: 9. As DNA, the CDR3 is TGTGCCATCAGTGCCCTCTTTACTAGCGGGAGATACGAGCAGTACTTC. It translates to CAISALFTSGRYEQYF.